This is a list of T cell receptor beta chains from one sample in a study of circulating CD8 cells and anti-PD-1 response in melanoma. TCRdb reprocessed the reads with MiXCR, giving one entry per CDR3 protein. The sample contains hundreds of distinct CDR3 sequences, roughly 8.8% of which appear only once. Specimen: CD8+ T cells from PBMCs, collected at baseline or after one month of anti-PD-1 therapy (not recorded which). The receptors stem from a human donor with melanoma. CDR3s include the opening cysteine and the closing phenylalanine or tryptophan. The D gene is left open where the match is weak. Not all rows give a size; the values are once, few, many and, for expanded clones, a class.

d_call j_call v_call clone_size cdr3_aa cdr3_nt
. TRBJ1-1 TRBV2 large CASNHEGWDTEAFF TGTGCCAGCAATCACGAGGGCTGGGACACTGAAGCTTTCTTT
. TRBJ1-1 TRBV5-6 medium-sized CASSFSPLVFEAFF TGTGCCAGCAGCTTCAGTCCCTTGGTCTTTGAAGCTTTCTTT
TRBD2 TRBJ2-5 TRBV6-1 medium-sized CATSGERGTETQYF TGTGCCACCTCGGGGGAGCGGGGCACGGAGACCCAGTACTTC
. TRBJ1-5 TRBV27 few CASSLNGPGNQPQHF TGTGCCAGCAGTTTAAACGGGCCAGGCAATCAGCCCCAGCATTTT
. TRBJ2-7 TRBV20-1 few CSATFGQPYEQYF TGCAGTGCTACGTTCGGACAGCCCTACGAGCAGTACTTC
. TRBJ1-1 TRBV28 medium-sized CASRADLLEAFF TGTGCCAGCAGGGCCGACCTCCTCGAAGCTTTCTTT
TRBD2 TRBJ2-1 TRBV18 medium-sized CASSYSGAYNEQFF TGTGCCAGCTCATACAGCGGGGCTTACAATGAGCAGTTCTTC
. TRBJ1-6 TRBV27 medium-sized CASSFSDIDSPLHF TGTGCCAGCAGTTTTTCTGACATCGATTCACCCCTCCACTTT
TRBD1 TRBJ2-7 TRBV11-2 large CASRGKQGIFAYEQYF TGTGCCAGCAGGGGAAAACAGGGGATTTTCGCCTACGAGCAGTACTTC
TRBD1 TRBJ2-7 TRBV20-1 large CSARDTGELSYEQYF TGCAGTGCTAGAGACACAGGGGAATTGTCCTACGAGCAGTACTTC
. TRBJ2-7 TRBV28 . CASGYFPGALRYYEQYF TGTGCCAGCGGCTACTTCCCAGGGGCCCTACGGTACTACGAGCAGTACTTC
. TRBJ2-7 TRBV5-1 large CASSLGVGYEQYF TGCGCCAGCAGCTTGGGGGTGGGCTACGAGCAGTACTTC
. TRBJ1-2 TRBV3-1 medium-sized CASSHLTDNYGYTF TGTGCCAGCAGCCACTTGACGGATAACTATGGCTACACCTTC
TRBD2 TRBJ2-7 TRBV7-8 few CASSPVQRGSYEQYF TGTGCCAGCAGCCCGGTCCAGCGGGGTTCCTACGAGCAGTACTTC
. TRBJ2-7 TRBV2 large CASSEAEDTTSYEQYF TGTGCCAGCAGTGAAGCGGAGGACACCACCTCCTACGAGCAGTACTTC
. TRBJ1-2 TRBV4-1 medium-sized CASSQEGTYGYTF TGCGCCAGCAGCCAAGAAGGAACCTATGGCTACACCTTC
. TRBJ2-4 TRBV19 medium-sized CASRDSLGNIQYF TGTGCCAGTAGGGACAGCCTGGGAAACATTCAGTACTTC
TRBD2 TRBJ2-1 TRBV20-1 . CSAELAAYSSYNEQFF TGCAGTGCCGAACTAGCGGCGTACTCGTCCTACAATGAGCAGTTCTTC
TRBD1 TRBJ2-7 TRBV5-5 large CASSSLLQGASYEQYF TGTGCCAGCAGCTCCCTATTACAGGGGGCTTCCTACGAGCAGTACTTC
. TRBJ1-1 TRBV10-3 . CAISGLLQATEAFF TGTGCCATCTCCGGACTCCTACAAGCAACTGAAGCTTTCTTT
. TRBJ2-1 TRBV24-1 medium-sized CATSDLRGRGDEQFF TGTGCCACCAGTGATTTGCGGGGTCGGGGCGATGAGCAGTTCTTC
. TRBJ2-3 TRBV2 once CASRWLLPGTPGDTQYF TGTGCCAGCAGGTGGCTTCTGCCTGGGACTCCGGGGGATACGCAGTATTTT
. TRBJ2-5 TRBV25-1 medium-sized CASSRPLLETQYF TGTGCCAGCAGTAGGCCGCTCCTCGAGACCCAGTACTTC
TRBD2 TRBJ2-1 TRBV6-5 medium-sized CASSTAGGLDEQFF TGTGCCAGCAGTACAGCGGGGGGGCTGGATGAGCAGTTCTTC
. TRBJ1-2 TRBV2 large CASDAQGGGYTF TGTGCCAGCGATGCACAGGGTGGAGGCTACACCTTC
TRBD1 TRBJ2-7 TRBV19 medium-sized CASSITGGYEQYF TGTGCCAGTAGTATAACAGGGGGCTACGAGCAGTACTTC
. TRBJ2-1 TRBV9 large CASSVEDSSVGDEQFF TGTGCCAGCAGCGTAGAGGACAGCTCCGTCGGCGATGAGCAGTTCTTC
. TRBJ1-1 TRBV9 medium-sized CASSGHETEAFF TGTGCCAGCAGCGGACATGAAACTGAAGCTTTCTTT
TRBD1 TRBJ1-2 TRBV7-9 medium-sized CASSQMTGMDYGYTF TGTGCCAGCAGCCAGATGACAGGGATGGACTATGGCTACACCTTC
. TRBJ1-1 TRBV24-1 medium-sized CATSDPAVPEAFF TGTGCCACCAGTGACCCGGCCGTTCCTGAAGCTTTCTTT
TRBD1 TRBJ1-2 TRBV5-5 medium-sized CASSFGQGDYGYTF TGTGCCAGCAGCTTCGGACAGGGGGACTATGGCTACACCTTC
. TRBJ2-7 TRBV28 . CASSSRGVSYEQYF TGTGCCAGCAGTTCCAGGGGGGTGAGCTACGAGCAGTACTTC
TRBD1 TRBJ2-4 TRBV20-1 medium-sized CSARDREDLRDIQYF TGCAGTGCTAGGGACAGGGAGGACCTTAGGGACATTCAGTACTTC
. TRBJ1-5 TRBV7-9 medium-sized CASSGGGQPQHF TGTGCCAGCAGCGGCGGTGGCCAGCCCCAGCATTTT
TRBD1 TRBJ2-7 TRBV19 medium-sized CATQRTGGIYEQYF TGTGCCACTCAACGGACAGGGGGGATCTACGAGCAGTACTTC
. TRBJ2-1 TRBV19 large CASSIGWTEQFF TGTGCCAGTAGTATTGGTTGGACTGAGCAGTTCTTC
. TRBJ1-5 TRBV28 medium-sized CATDFGSNQPQHF TGTGCCACCGACTTCGGGAGCAATCAGCCCCAGCATTTT
TRBD1 TRBJ1-5 TRBV5-6 medium-sized CASSFPRTGGLQPQHF TGTGCCAGCAGCTTCCCGCGGACAGGGGGCTTACAGCCCCAGCATTTT
TRBD1 TRBJ2-7 TRBV19 once CASSMTGGIYEQRF TGTGCCAGTAGTATGACAGGGGGAATCTACGAGCAGCGCTTC
. TRBJ1-1 TRBV5-8 medium-sized CASSSYYSGEAFF TGTGCCAGCAGCTCCTATTACTCAGGGGAGGCTTTCTTT
. TRBJ2-5 TRBV27 medium-sized CASSPPTQYF TGTGCCAGCAGTCCACCGACCCAGTACTTC